The clone carrying this T cell receptor beta chain was detected a few times. This sample is drawn from a study of cytomegalovirus exposure and HLA in healthy donors. The PCR contained 60 Vbeta and 13 Jbeta primers. Only in-frame clones appear in the TCRdb table, and some are missing; sequencing was by immunoSEQ multiplex PCR. Here the sample spans roughly 200,000 clones, 76% being singletons. This TCR came from a man aged 18 to 35 in good health and CMV-seronegative. The sample consisted of PBMCs.

The CDR3 DNA is TGTGCCAGCAGCTTCGGGACAGGGGGATACAATGAGCAGTTCTTC. As protein: CASSFGTGGYNEQFF. The rearrangement uses TRBV5-6 and TRBJ2-1; TRBD1 matches at 11 bases. The CDR3 is made up of 15 amino acids. Trimming took 2 bases from V and 4 from J; bases not matched to a gene: 2. The germline V gene encodes CDR1 SGHDT and CDR2 YYEEEE.